The 10 T cell receptor beta chains in this list originate from one sample, sequenced in a study of cytomegalovirus exposure and HLA in healthy donors. Primers included in the PCR were 60 Vbeta and 13 Jbeta primers. Sequencing used immunoSEQ multiplex PCR; TCRdb keeps in-frame clones, though not all of them. The sample shows about 170,000 clones, 62% of them seen only once. The sample was PBMCs. Source of these receptors: a man between 40 and 49 years old in good health and CMV-seronegative.

This clone was found a few times. The chain uses TRBV7-9 and TRBJ1-4; possible D gene TRBD1, 5 bases. The CDR3 runs 15 residues. Trimming removed 4 bases at V and 4 bases at J, with 13 bases between. Germline V gene data show CDR1 as SEHNR and CDR2 as FQNEAQ (reference sequence). CDR3: CASSSPNRGNEKLFF. CDR3 DNA: TGTGCCAGCAGCTCCCCCAATAGGGGTAATGAAAAACTGTTTTTT.

The chain has TRBV19 and TRBJ2-2; 8 positions match TRBD1. V trimming: 7 bases; J trimming: 4 bases; junction bases outside the gene matches: 8. Looked up from germline, CDR1 is LNHDA and CDR2 is SQIVND (reference sequence). This CDR3 has 15 amino acids. CDR3 sequence reads: CASTSQTGGTGELFF. The CDR3 DNA follows: TGTGCCAGTACCTCGCAAACAGGGGGCACCGGGGAGCTGTTTTTT.

The chain joins TRBV7-2 to TRBJ2-1, with a possible D match to TRBD2 (5 bases). Per the germline V gene, CDR1 is SGHTA and CDR2 is FQGNSA. V was cut by 2 bases and J by 7 bases, with 12 bases left in between. There are 14 residues in the CDR3. CDR3 protein: CASSLSLSGNEQFF. In DNA, the CDR3 is TGTGCCAGCAGCTTATCCTTATCGGGAAATGAGCAGTTCTTC.

The chain uses TRBV27 and TRBJ2-7; 8 bases agree with TRBD1. This CDR3 is 12 amino acids long. Germline V CDR1 and CDR2: MNHEY, SMNVEV (reference sequence). V trimming: 5 bases; J trimming: 4 bases; junction bases outside the gene matches: 1. The CDR3 DNA sequence: TGTGCCAGCAGTCGGACAGGGTACGAGCAGTACTTC. Translating gives CASSRTGYEQYF.

This clone has more than one count but fewer than ten. The V gene is TRBV28, the J gene TRBJ2-1; 12 bases fit TRBD2. Germline-derived CDR1 and CDR2 are MDHEN and SYDVKM. The CDR3 totals 17 residues. The J segment lost 6 bases and the V segment lost 3 bases, leaving 9 bases of the junction unmatched. CDR3 in amino acids: CASSLLLLAGGTNEQFF. The CDR3 region has the DNA TGTGCCAGCAGTTTGCTCCTTCTAGCGGGGGGGACCAATGAGCAGTTCTTC.

The CDR3 spells CASSVNPAGLYEQYF. The CDR3 DNA follows: TGTGCCAGCAGCGTAAACCCAGCGGGACTTTACGAGCAGTACTTC. V is TRBV9 and J is TRBJ2-7, with 7 bases matching TRBD2. Germline CDR1 reads SGDLS; CDR2 reads YYNGEE. J gave up 4 bases and V 1 base, and 8 bases lay outside the gene matches. This CDR3 region has 15 residues.

The sample holds a few counts of this clone. CDR3 sequence: CASSLDSGVDGYTF. In DNA form, the CDR3 reads TGTGCCAGCAGTTTGGATTCCGGGGTAGATGGCTACACCTTC. The rearrangement uses TRBV27 and TRBJ1-2; unclear D gene. Trimming shortened V by 3 bases and J by 6 bases, and 14 bases separated the two germline ends. The CDR3 extends over 14 amino acids. Germline V lookup: CDR1 MNHEY, CDR2 SMNVEV (reference sequence).

V is TRBV5-4 and J is TRBJ2-7; D unresolved. Between the trimmed V and J ends, which lost 0 bases and 2 bases, there was a span of 9 bases. This CDR3 comprises 14 residues. The germline V gene encodes CDR1 SGHNT and CDR2 YYREEE (reference sequence). In DNA form, the CDR3 reads TGTGCCAGCAGCTTGGGTGCTACCCCCTACGAGCAGTACTTC. It is translated as CASSLGATPYEQYF.

V gene TRBV2 combines with J gene TRBJ2-3, with 10 bases identical to TRBD2. The CDR3 totals 15 residues. With 2 bases clipped from V and 8 bases from J, the junction kept 7 bases outside the gene matches. Germline lookup yields CDR1 SNHLY and CDR2 FYNNEI. As DNA, the CDR3 is TGTGCCAGCAGTGAACTAGCGGGGGCCCCGGGTACGCAGTATTTT. Its protein product is CASSELAGAPGTQYF.

The sample holds a few counts of this clone. DNA of the CDR3: TGCGCCAGCAGCGTGACAGGGAGGCCTGAAGCTTTCTTT. It specifies CASSVTGRPEAFF. The chain uses TRBV5-1 and TRBJ1-1; 7 bases fit TRBD1. J was trimmed by 6 bases and V by 4 bases; bases with no gene match: 6. From germline, CDR1 is SGHRS and CDR2 YFSETQ. The CDR3 consists of 13 residues.